The 29 T cell receptor beta chains presented below share a single source sample, sequenced in a study of T-cell memory formation after mild COVID-19. TCRdb reanalysed the 5' RACE reads using MiXCR and keeps one entry per CDR3 protein. The sample records 300,000 to 350,000 distinct CDR3 sequences, 12% to 15% being singletons. The sample was PBMCs or a T cell subset sorted from them (not recorded which). All receptors come from a young man who had mild COVID-19 (a few samples of this study predate the infection). Cell type and time point are not known.

The chain carries TRBV5-1 and TRBJ2-7, with TRBD1 matching over 7 bases. V gave up 0 bases and J gave up 2 bases; unmatched junction bases: 5. The CDR3 length is 15 residues. Per germline, CDR1 SGHRS and CDR2 YFSETQ. CDR3 DNA sequence: TGCGCCAGCAGCTTGGCGGCAGGGGGAACCTACGAGCAGTACGTC. This encodes CASSLAAGGTYEQYV.

There are a few counts of this clonotype. The chain has TRBV6-6 and TRBJ2-3; D possibly matches TRBD1 or TRBD2 (6 bases each). CDR3 length: 20 residues. From germline, CDR1 is MNHNY and CDR2 SVGAGI (reference sequence). V dropped 0 bases and J dropped 3 bases, with 25 bases sitting between them. CDR3 sequence: CASSYSTGARAEASTDTQYF. CDR3 nucleotide sequence: TGTGCCAGCAGTTACTCGACGGGGGCGAGAGCAGAAGCGAGTACAGATACGCAGTATTTT.

This clonotype was seen a few times. This rearrangement joins TRBV6-5 to TRBJ2-2, with D perhaps TRBD2 (6 bases). The V end lost 5 bases, the J end lost 4 bases, and 14 bases lay between the germline ends. From germline, CDR1 is MNHEY and CDR2 SVGAGI. CDR3 length: 15 residues. The CDR3 nucleotides are TGTGCCAGCAGTAGCCCGCGGGACGGCACCGGGGAGCTGTTTTTT. This sequence encodes CASSSPRDGTGELFF.

This clonotype has a count of ten or more. This rearrangement joins TRBV4-3 to TRBJ2-3, with unresolved D. The CDR3 has 15 amino acids. In germline, CDR1 is LGHNA, CDR2 YSLEER. Trimming cost V 4 bases and J 6 bases, with 17 bases left between them. The CDR3 DNA is TGCGCCAGCAGCCTTTCAGTCGCTCCGGTGGATACGCAGTATTTT. Translated: CASSLSVAPVDTQYF.

This clonotype was detected a few times. The chain has TRBV12-5 and TRBJ2-3; 12 nucleotides line up with TRBD2. V shed 1 base, J shed 8 bases, and the junction held 4 bases outside the gene matches. The CDR3 runs 15 residues. Germline CDR1 reads LGHNT; CDR2 reads FRNRAP. This CDR3 reads CASGLGSTSGGTQYF. The CDR3 DNA is TGTGCTAGTGGTTTGGGCTCGACTAGCGGGGGTACGCAGTATTTT.

The V gene is TRBV14, the J gene TRBJ2-4, with D perhaps matching TRBD1 (6 bases). The CDR3 has 15 amino acids. The germline gives CDR1 SGHDN, CDR2 FVKESK. The V gene lost 1 base and the J gene lost 3 bases, with 10 bases spanning the gap. CDR3 amino acids: CASSQGTDFKNIQYF. CDR3 DNA sequence: TGTGCCAGCAGCCAAGGGACAGATTTCAAAAACATTCAGTACTTC.

CDR3 bases: TGTGCCAGCAGTAGTTTGGGGTACACCGGGGAGCTGTTTTTT. It encodes CASSSLGYTGELFF. This sequence joins TRBV12-3 or TRBV12-4 and TRBJ2-2; no reliable D call. V lost 5 bases and J lost 3, with 10 bases in between. The CDR3 covers 14 residues.

Only a few counts were recorded for this clonotype. CDR3 DNA: TGTGCCAGCAGCCAAGATCCTAGCGTAGCAGAGACCCAGTACTTC. Translated, it gives CASSQDPSVAETQYF. The V gene is TRBV4-2, the J gene TRBJ2-5, with D possibly TRBD2 on 6 matching bases. This CDR3 contains 15 residues. The germline V gene encodes CDR1 LGHNA and CDR2 YNFKEQ. The V end was cut by 0 bases, the J end by 4 bases, with 12 bases between.

The V and J genes are TRBV29-1 and TRBJ2-3, with 7 positions matching TRBD1. CDR3 length: 16 residues. CDR1 is SQVTM and CDR2 is ANQGSEA in the germline V gene. J gave up 3 bases and V 0 bases, and 9 bases lay outside the gene matches. The CDR3 reads CSVEDSTGIVTDTQYF. DNA of the CDR3: TGCAGCGTTGAAGATTCGACAGGGATCGTAACAGATACGCAGTATTTT.

The table lists this clonotype with many counts. The V gene is TRBV20-1, the J gene TRBJ2-3, with TRBD1 identical over 8 bases. J gave up 0 bases and V 0 bases, and 8 bases lay outside the gene matches. This CDR3 has 17 amino acids. The germline gives CDR1 DFQATT, CDR2 SNEGSKA (reference sequence). The CDR3 here is CSAREPGQVTSTDTQYF. The CDR3 nucleotides read TGCAGTGCTAGAGAGCCGGGACAGGTCACTAGCACAGATACGCAGTATTTT.

The chain is built from TRBV4-2 and TRBJ2-7; TRBD1 matches 8 bases. Germline V gives CDR1 LGHNA, CDR2 YNFKEQ. The J segment lost 3 bases and the V segment lost 1 base, leaving 5 bases of the junction unmatched. This CDR3 has 15 residues. CDR3 nucleotide sequence: TGTGCCAGCAGCCAAGGAGGACAGGGTTTCTACGAGCAGTACGTC. Protein product: CASSQGGQGFYEQYV.

This clonotype has just a few counts. This sequence joins TRBV7-9 and TRBJ2-3; D unclear. Deletions cut 7 bases from V and 3 bases from J, with 11 bases between. The CDR3 has 13 amino acids. CDR1 and CDR2 from the germline V gene are SEHNR and FQNEAQ (reference sequence). CDR3 in DNA: TGTGCCAGCACCCTTACGGTGACAGATACGCAGTATTTT. Translation: CASTLTVTDTQYF.

This clonotype was found many times. Here the CDR3 reads CASSPGLAGATDTQYF. DNA for the CDR3: TGTGCCAGCAGCCCGGGACTAGCGGGGGCCACAGATACGCAGTATTTT. This rearrangement joins TRBV3-1 to TRBJ2-3; 14 bases line up with TRBD2. This CDR3 is built from 16 residues. V shed 4 bases, J shed 2 bases, and the junction held 2 bases outside the gene matches. Germline V gene lookup returns CDR1 LGHDT and CDR2 YNNKEL (reference sequence).

J is TRBJ2-3 and V is TRBV5-1; TRBD2 matches 10 bases. V lost 4 bases to trimming and J lost 5 bases; unmatched junction nucleotides: 16. The germline gives CDR1 SGHRS, CDR2 YFSETQ. This CDR3 comprises 18 residues. The CDR3 is CASSLDPGSGGALDTQYF. The CDR3 region has the DNA TGCGCCAGCAGCCTGGACCCCGGGAGCGGGGGGGCCTTAGATACGCAGTATTTT.

This clonotype was seen many times. This chain uses TRBV2 with TRBJ2-7; 12 bases are shared with TRBD2. V lost 6 bases, J lost 4 bases, and 4 bases stayed unmatched. The CDR3 is 14 residues long. Germline loops: CDR1 SNHLY, CDR2 FYNNEI. CDR3: CASRSTSGGYEQYF. As DNA, the CDR3 is TGTGCCAGCAGGTCGACTAGCGGGGGTTACGAGCAGTACTTC.

This clonotype was observed many times. The V and J genes are TRBV5-1 and TRBJ2-3; D not certain. The CDR3 totals 13 residues. The germline V and J ends were trimmed by 3 bases and 2 bases, with 7 bases remaining between them. Germline lookup yields CDR1 SGHRS and CDR2 YFSETQ. The CDR3 DNA reads as TGCGCCAGCAGCTCCCCTACCACAGATACGCAGTATTTT. Residues: CASSSPTTDTQYF.

This clonotype has only a few counts. The chain is built from TRBV7-9 and TRBJ2-7; perhaps TRBD1 as D (5 bases). V lost 4 bases and J 5 bases, leaving 15 bases between the germline ends. CDR3 length: 14 amino acids. CDR1 is SEHNR, CDR2 FQNEAQ, per germline (reference sequence). The CDR3 loop is CASSSLTDVDEQYV. The CDR3 DNA sequence: TGTGCCAGCAGCTCGTTGACAGATGTGGACGAGCAGTACGTC.

A few counts support this clonotype. The rearrangement uses TRBV20-1 and TRBJ2-7; 8 bases fit TRBD1. The CDR3 sequence is 15 residues long. Germline CDR1 reads DFQATT; CDR2 reads SNEGSKA (reference sequence). Unmatched junction bases numbered 16, after V lost 6 bases and J lost 6 bases. CDR3: CSAAPDRAVSSEQYF. The CDR3 nucleotides read TGCAGTGCAGCACCGGACAGGGCCGTGTCAAGCGAGCAGTACTTC.

This clonotype was seen ten or more times. The chain couples TRBV5-1 to TRBJ2-3; D may match TRBD1 or TRBD2 (5 bases each). Trimming left V 1 base short and J 0 bases short, with 9 bases between. Germline lookup yields CDR1 SGHRS and CDR2 YFSETQ. This CDR3 contains 15 residues. The CDR3 DNA follows: TGCGCCAGCAGCTTGTCGGGACGGAGCACAGATACGCAGTATTTT. Translating gives CASSLSGRSTDTQYF.

This clonotype occurred many times. The V and J genes are TRBV29-1 and TRBJ2-5; 7 bases match TRBD1. Per germline, CDR1 SQVTM and CDR2 ANQGSEA. The CDR3 is made up of 14 amino acids. V lost 2 bases and J lost 5; bases outside the gene matches: 8. The CDR3 nucleotides read TGCAGCGTTGAATTCGCGAGGGGGCGGGAGACCCAGTACTTC. As protein: CSVEFARGRETQYF.

This clonotype was counted only a few times. This chain uses TRBV7-2 with TRBJ2-1; 8 bases line up with TRBD1. The germline CDR1 and CDR2 sequences are SGHTA and FQGNSA. With 6 bases clipped from V and 9 bases from J, the junction kept 7 bases outside the gene matches. The CDR3 is made up of 13 amino acids. CDR3 nucleotide sequence: TGTGCCAGCAGTCAGGACAGGGAGGCTGAGCAGTTCTTC. It translates to CASSQDREAEQFF. The variable domain in full, with the rest retrieved from reference TRBV7-2 and TRBJ2-1, is GAGVSQSPSNKVTEKGKDVELRCDPISGHTALYWYRQSLGQGLEFLIYFQGNSAPDKSGLPSDRFSAERTGGSVSTLTIQRTQQEDSAVYLCASSQDREAEQFFGPGTRLTVL.

This clonotype showed up just a few times. V is TRBV7-2 and J is TRBJ2-1; 7 nucleotides agree with TRBD2. This CDR3 has 14 residues. Germline V gene sequence: CDR1 SGHTA, CDR2 FQGNSA. With 2 bases clipped from V and 10 bases from J, the junction kept 8 bases outside the gene matches. Here the CDR3 reads CASSLMAGEDEQFF. The CDR3 DNA reads TGTGCCAGCAGCTTAATGGCGGGGGAGGACGAGCAGTTCTTC.

A few counts support this clonotype. The V and J genes are TRBV29-1 and TRBJ1-5; D is undetermined. V was clipped by 4 bases and J by 4 bases, with 8 bases between them. CDR3 length: 12 residues. Germline V gene lookup returns CDR1 SQVTM and CDR2 ANQGSEA. The CDR3 loop reads CSVGAANQPQHF. The CDR3 bases are TGCAGCGTTGGGGCAGCGAATCAGCCCCAGCATTTT.

In this sample, this clonotype turned up a few times. Written as DNA, the CDR3 is TGTGCCAGCAGCAATAATGGGGACACTGAAGCTTTCTTT. It specifies CASSNNGDTEAFF. The V call is TRBV7-3, the J call TRBJ1-1, with D unresolved. The CDR3 covers 13 residues. Per germline, CDR1 SGHTA and CDR2 FQGTGA. The V and J ends lost 5 bases and 3 bases respectively, with 10 bases between them.

There are a few counts of this clonotype. The gene calls are TRBV4-3 and TRBJ2-5; no definite D call. CDR1 is LGHNA, CDR2 YSLEER, per germline. CDR3 size: 14 residues. Trimming cost V 0 bases and J 3 bases, with 8 bases left between them. The CDR3 is CASSQDLAEETQYF. CDR3 bases: TGCGCCAGCAGCCAAGATCTCGCGGAAGAGACCCAGTACTTC.

The genes are TRBV29-1 and TRBJ2-1; perhaps TRBD2 as D (5 bases). Trimming shortened V by 3 bases and J by 5 bases, and 14 bases separated the two germline ends. Per the germline V gene, CDR1 is SQVTM and CDR2 is ANQGSEA. CDR3 size: 14 residues. In DNA form, the CDR3 reads TGCAGCGTTGAGTCTGGAACAGCGGACAATGAGCAGTTCTTC. It is translated as CSVESGTADNEQFF.

The V gene is TRBV3-1, the J gene TRBJ1-2, with 7 nucleotides matching TRBD1. Trimming removed 0 bases from V and 4 bases from J; junction bases left unmatched: 11. CDR3 length: 17 residues. CDR1 is LGHDT, CDR2 YNNKEL, per germline (reference sequence). For the CDR3, the DNA is TGTGCCAGCAGCCAAGATGAGACAGGGCTCGGCGGCTATGGCTACACCTTC. It is translated as CASSQDETGLGGYGYTF.

The chain recombines TRBV27 with TRBJ2-1; D uncertain. CDR3 length: 14 residues. The V end lost 4 bases, the J end lost 2 bases, and 9 bases lay between the germline ends. The germline V gene encodes CDR1 MNHEY and CDR2 SMNVEV (reference sequence). CDR3 nucleotide sequence: TGTGCCAGCAGTTCTAGATGGCCCTACAATGAGCAGTTCTTC. It yields the protein CASSSRWPYNEQFF.

The chain couples TRBV6-5 to TRBJ1-1; no reliable D call. This CDR3 spans 13 amino acids. Per germline, CDR1 MNHEY and CDR2 SVGAGI. V was clipped by 0 bases and J by 4 bases, with 6 bases between them. The CDR3 loop is CASSYSLLTEAFF. In DNA form, the CDR3 reads TGTGCCAGCAGTTACTCCCTACTCACTGAAGCTTTCTTT.